This TCR beta chain was retrieved from a study of blood T cell repertoires in COVID-19. The method was immunoSEQ multiplex PCR; TCRdb's version includes in-frame clones alone and lacks a portion of them. The table shows 70,000 to 85,000 clones, with approximately 90% occurring only once. Germline loops: CDR1 DFQATT, CDR2 SNEGSKA (reference sequence). The CDR3 is 12 amino acids. Germline trimming cut 3 bases from V and 4 bases from J; bases unmatched to any gene: 3. The V gene is TRBV20-1, the J gene TRBJ2-7, with 7 bases lining up with TRBD1. This receptor was identified in a woman between 55 and 75 years old with active COVID-19. What was sequenced was peripheral blood. CDR3 loop: CSASGRGYEQYF. In DNA, the CDR3 is TGCAGTGCTAGTGGCAGGGGGTACGAGCAGTACTTC.